This record concerns one T cell receptor beta chain sequence. Its antigen is unidentified. The data originate from a study of blood T cells in healthy people across ages. Using a J-beta primer mix together with a sample-barcoded 5' primer, a second PCR was run for 7 to 11 cycles. From the 5' RACE reads, TCRdb called clonotypes with MiXCR, one entry per CDR3 protein. The sample consists of about 800,000 distinct CDR3 sequences, around 25% of them appearing once. General observations from the study: Donors of long life had a larger count of naive CD4+ cells and greater diversity than aged donors.

This sample was shared with a second study, whose subject was T cells of mothers and their children.

Sequenced material: blood. The clonotype originates from a boy between 10 and 17 years old in good health.

The CDR3 DNA sequence: TGTGCCAGCAGCTCCCTCTTGGCGTCGTCCTACAATGAGCAGTTCTTC. Its protein is CASSSLLASSYNEQFF. The V gene is TRBV28, the J gene TRBJ2-1; D is ambiguous. V shed 6 bases and J shed 1 base, with 16 bases lying between them. The CDR3 consists of 16 residues. Germline V gene lookup returns CDR1 MDHEN and CDR2 SYDVKM.